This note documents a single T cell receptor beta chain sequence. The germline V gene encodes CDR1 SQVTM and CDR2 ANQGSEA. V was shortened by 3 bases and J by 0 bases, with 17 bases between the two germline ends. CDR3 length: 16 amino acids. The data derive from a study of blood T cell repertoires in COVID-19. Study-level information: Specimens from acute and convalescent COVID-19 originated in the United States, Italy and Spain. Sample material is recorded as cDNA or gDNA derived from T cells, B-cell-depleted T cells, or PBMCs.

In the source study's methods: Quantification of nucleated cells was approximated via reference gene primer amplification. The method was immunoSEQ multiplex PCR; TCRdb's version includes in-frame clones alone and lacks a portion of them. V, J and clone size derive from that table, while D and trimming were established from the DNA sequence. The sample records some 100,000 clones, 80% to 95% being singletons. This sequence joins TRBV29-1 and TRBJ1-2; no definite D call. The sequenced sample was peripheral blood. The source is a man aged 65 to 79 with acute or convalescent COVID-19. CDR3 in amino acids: CSVDSFLGNTNYGYTF. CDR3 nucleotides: TGCAGCGTTGACTCTTTTCTCGGTAATACTAACTATGGCTACACCTTC.